This record covers a single T cell receptor (beta chain). These data are taken from a study of blood T cell repertoires in COVID-19. Study-wide context: T cells, B-cell-depleted T cells, or PBMCs provided the cDNA or gDNA that served as material.

CDR3 size: 13 residues. Germline V gives CDR1 SEHNR, CDR2 FQNEAQ (reference sequence). Trimming left V 5 bases short and J 10 bases short, with 12 bases between. In the original workflow: The assay estimated nucleated cells by amplifying reference gene primers. Using immunoSEQ multiplex PCR, the repertoire was profiled, and TCRdb retains in-frame clones only, with some absent. V, J and clone size derive from that table, while D and trimming were established from the DNA sequence. Of about 85,000 clones listed, under 85% are singletons. The receptor's source is a man between 65 and 85 years old with acute or convalescent COVID-19. This rearrangement joins TRBV7-9 to TRBJ1-6; the D gene is possibly TRBD1 (6 bases). Sequencing was carried out using peripheral blood. CDR3 nucleotides: TGTGCCAGCAGCCAACAGGGTGGCTCACCCCTCCACTTT. Translated, it gives CASSQQGGSPLHF.